A selection of T cell receptor beta chains follows, all from one sample in a study of identifying expanded T cells in peripheral blood. Profiling relied on immunoSEQ multiplex PCR, and the TCRdb table lists in-frame clones only, not all of them. The sample contains fewer than 110,000 clones, approximately 88% of which appear only once. The sequencing sample was made of blood. Receptors originate from a person aged 18-70 years in good health. CDR3s include the opening cysteine and the closing phenylalanine or tryptophan. The D gene is left open where the match is weak. Not all rows give a size; the values are once, few, many and, for expanded clones, a class.

D gene: TRBD1
clone size: .
J gene: TRBJ1-1
CDR3 length: 16
V gene: TRBV5-6
CDR3 protein: CASSREGTGGSSEAFF
CDR3 DNA: TGTGCCAGCAGCCGGGAGGGCACAGGGGGGAGTTCTGAAGCTTTCTTT

D gene: TRBD1
clone size: .
J gene: TRBJ1-2
CDR3 length: 14
V gene: TRBV4-3
CDR3 protein: CASSQDGQGWGYTF
CDR3 DNA: TGCGCCAGCAGCCAAGATGGACAGGGATGGGGCTACACCTTC

D gene: .
clone size: .
J gene: TRBJ2-7
CDR3 length: 11
V gene: TRBV28
CDR3 protein: CASSLLYEQYF
CDR3 DNA: TGTGCCAGCAGTTTACTCTACGAGCAGTACTTC

D gene: TRBD2
clone size: .
J gene: TRBJ2-3
CDR3 length: 17
V gene: TRBV12-5
CDR3 protein: CASGLAETSGGANTQYF
CDR3 DNA: TGTGCTAGTGGTTTGGCCGAGACTAGCGGGGGGGCCAATACGCAGTATTTT

D gene: .
clone size: .
J gene: TRBJ1-6
CDR3 length: 15
V gene: TRBV28
CDR3 protein: CASSLIGVGNSPLHF
CDR3 DNA: TGTGCCAGCAGTTTAATTGGGGTTGGTAATTCACCCCTCCACTTT

D gene: .
clone size: once
J gene: TRBJ2-5
CDR3 length: 14
V gene: TRBV5-6
CDR3 protein: CASSFSGVQETQYF
CDR3 DNA: TGTGCCAGCAGCTTCTCCGGGGTTCAAGAGACCCAGTACTTC

D gene: .
clone size: .
J gene: TRBJ1-6
CDR3 length: 18
V gene: TRBV5-1
CDR3 protein: CASSPRPGVQGYNSPLHF
CDR3 DNA: TGCGCCAGCAGCCCTAGGCCCGGGGTTCAAGGCTATAATTCACCCCTCCACTTT

D gene: TRBD2
clone size: .
J gene: TRBJ2-1
CDR3 length: 17
V gene: TRBV6-1
CDR3 protein: CASSELTSGGVDNEQFF
CDR3 DNA: TGTGCCAGCAGTGAGTTGACTAGCGGGGGAGTCGACAATGAGCAGTTCTTC

D gene: TRBD1
clone size: .
J gene: TRBJ2-1
CDR3 length: 19
V gene: TRBV13
CDR3 protein: CASSLFGQVLGSSYNEQFF
CDR3 DNA: TGTGCCAGCAGCTTATTCGGACAGGTTTTGGGGAGCTCCTACAATGAGCAGTTCTTC

D gene: .
clone size: .
J gene: TRBJ2-5
CDR3 length: 13
V gene: TRBV7-9
CDR3 protein: CASSLVGLETQYF
CDR3 DNA: TGTGCCAGCAGCTTAGTAGGTCTCGAGACCCAGTACTTC

D gene: TRBD1
clone size: .
J gene: TRBJ1-1
CDR3 length: 16
V gene: TRBV7-2
CDR3 protein: CASSPGTGIRNTEAFF
CDR3 DNA: TGTGCCAGCAGCCCCGGGACAGGAATACGGAACACTGAAGCTTTCTTT

D gene: .
clone size: .
J gene: TRBJ1-5
CDR3 length: 15
V gene: TRBV7-9
CDR3 protein: CASSSGGGIGQPQHF
CDR3 DNA: TGTGCCAGCAGCTCTGGAGGGGGTATAGGTCAGCCCCAGCATTTT

D gene: .
clone size: .
J gene: TRBJ2-7
CDR3 length: 15
V gene: TRBV6-6
CDR3 protein: CASSSTGRSSYEQYF
CDR3 DNA: TGTGCCAGCAGTTCGACAGGGAGGAGCTCCTACGAGCAGTACTTC

D gene: .
clone size: .
J gene: TRBJ1-5
CDR3 length: 14
V gene: TRBV7-2
CDR3 protein: CASSLLGNGGPQHF
CDR3 DNA: TGTGCCAGCAGCTTATTGGGAAATGGGGGGCCCCAGCATTTT

D gene: .
clone size: .
J gene: TRBJ1-3
CDR3 length: 13
V gene: TRBV29-1
CDR3 protein: CSVVQGPGSTIYF
CDR3 DNA: TGCAGCGTTGTACAGGGTCCAGGAAGCACCATATATTTT

D gene: .
clone size: .
J gene: TRBJ2-7
CDR3 length: 12
V gene: TRBV11-2
CDR3 protein: CASEGLIHEQYF
CDR3 DNA: TGTGCCAGCGAGGGGTTGATCCACGAGCAGTACTTC

D gene: .
clone size: few
J gene: TRBJ2-2
CDR3 length: 10
V gene: TRBV9
CDR3 protein: CASGTGELFF
CDR3 DNA: TGTGCCAGCGGTACCGGGGAGCTGTTTTTT

D gene: .
clone size: .
J gene: TRBJ1-1
CDR3 length: 14
V gene: TRBV18
CDR3 protein: CASSPQGPRAEAFF
CDR3 DNA: TGTGCCAGCTCACCACAGGGACCAAGGGCTGAAGCTTTCTTT

D gene: .
clone size: .
J gene: TRBJ2-7
CDR3 length: 13
V gene: TRBV29-1
CDR3 protein: CSVEGRFSYEQYF
CDR3 DNA: TGCAGCGTTGAAGGCAGATTCTCCTACGAGCAGTACTTC

D gene: .
clone size: .
J gene: TRBJ2-7
CDR3 length: 15
V gene: TRBV5-5
CDR3 protein: CASSTTQGIIRGQYF
CDR3 DNA: TGTGCCAGCAGCACTACCCAGGGGATCATACGAGGGCAGTACTTC

D gene: .
clone size: .
J gene: TRBJ2-1
CDR3 length: 14
V gene: TRBV5-4
CDR3 protein: CASSLGGAVDEQFF
CDR3 DNA: TGTGCCAGCAGCCTAGGTGGGGCAGTTGATGAGCAGTTCTTC

D gene: TRBD1
clone size: .
J gene: TRBJ1-2
CDR3 length: 16
V gene: TRBV19
CDR3 protein: CASSYRTGYESYGYTF
CDR3 DNA: TGTGCCAGTAGTTACCGGACAGGGTATGAAAGCTATGGCTACACCTTC

D gene: TRBD1
clone size: .
J gene: TRBJ2-5
CDR3 length: 15
V gene: TRBV27
CDR3 protein: CASSRTGRPRETQYF
CDR3 DNA: TGTGCCAGCAGCCGGACAGGCCGCCCTCGAGAGACCCAGTACTTC

D gene: .
clone size: .
J gene: TRBJ1-1
CDR3 length: 14
V gene: TRBV14
CDR3 protein: CASSQTQGVTEAFF
CDR3 DNA: TGTGCCAGCAGCCAGACACAGGGTGTGACTGAAGCTTTCTTT

D gene: .
clone size: .
J gene: TRBJ1-3
CDR3 length: 12
V gene: TRBV19
CDR3 protein: CASTPAGNTIYF
CDR3 DNA: TGTGCCAGTACGCCGGCTGGAAACACCATATATTTT

D gene: .
clone size: .
J gene: TRBJ2-1
CDR3 length: 15
V gene: TRBV5-4
CDR3 protein: CASSLESPSINEQFF
CDR3 DNA: TGTGCCAGCAGCTTGGAATCCCCATCAATCAATGAGCAGTTCTTC

D gene: .
clone size: .
J gene: TRBJ1-2
CDR3 length: 13
V gene: TRBV29-1
CDR3 protein: CSALKGDTYGYTF
CDR3 DNA: TGCAGCGCCCTCAAAGGGGACACCTATGGCTACACCTTC

D gene: .
clone size: .
J gene: TRBJ2-7
CDR3 length: 17
V gene: TRBV5-6
CDR3 protein: CASSATVRWQSSYEQYF
CDR3 DNA: TGTGCCAGCAGCGCCACCGTCCGCTGGCAGAGCTCCTACGAGCAGTACTTC

D gene: TRBD2
clone size: .
J gene: TRBJ2-3
CDR3 length: 16
V gene: TRBV5-4
CDR3 protein: CASSPGLAIGTDTQYF
CDR3 DNA: TGTGCCAGCAGCCCGGGACTAGCGATAGGCACAGATACGCAGTATTTT

D gene: .
clone size: .
J gene: TRBJ2-1
CDR3 length: 14
V gene: TRBV6-5
CDR3 protein: CASSSGTPPNEQFF
CDR3 DNA: TGTGCCAGCAGTTCCGGGACACCGCCCAATGAGCAGTTCTTC

D gene: .
clone size: .
J gene: TRBJ2-3
CDR3 length: 15
V gene: TRBV19
CDR3 protein: CASTTGGTSSDTQYF
CDR3 DNA: TGTGCCAGTACTACCGGAGGGACTTCTTCAGATACGCAGTATTTT

D gene: .
clone size: few
J gene: TRBJ1-2
CDR3 length: 14
V gene: TRBV6-5
CDR3 protein: CASTNYQGWDGYTF
CDR3 DNA: TGTGCCAGCACCAACTATCAAGGGTGGGATGGCTACACCTTC

D gene: .
clone size: .
J gene: TRBJ2-7
CDR3 length: 15
V gene: TRBV19
CDR3 protein: CASSIMRGGPYEQYF
CDR3 DNA: TGTGCCAGTAGTATTATGCGGGGCGGTCCCTACGAGCAGTACTTC

D gene: TRBD1
clone size: .
J gene: TRBJ1-5
CDR3 length: 15
V gene: TRBV6-1
CDR3 protein: CASRTMARGNQPQHF
CDR3 DNA: TGTGCCAGCAGGACCATGGCCAGGGGGAATCAGCCCCAGCATTTT

D gene: .
clone size: .
J gene: TRBJ1-3
CDR3 length: 17
V gene: TRBV4-3
CDR3 protein: CASSQDTFGSSGNTIYF
CDR3 DNA: TGCGCCAGCAGCCAAGATACATTCGGGAGCTCTGGAAACACCATATATTTT

D gene: TRBD1
clone size: .
J gene: TRBJ1-2
CDR3 length: 16
V gene: TRBV27
CDR3 protein: CASSLSIVEGAAGYTF
CDR3 DNA: TGTGCCAGCAGTTTATCGATCGTGGAGGGGGCCGCTGGCTACACCTTC

D gene: TRBD1
clone size: .
J gene: TRBJ2-1
CDR3 length: 14
V gene: TRBV6-5
CDR3 protein: CASSDRGGFDEQFF
CDR3 DNA: TGTGCCAGCAGTGACAGGGGGGGGTTTGATGAGCAGTTCTTC

D gene: .
clone size: .
J gene: TRBJ2-7
CDR3 length: 15
V gene: TRBV6-5
CDR3 protein: CASTTGYSGRDEQYF
CDR3 DNA: TGTGCCAGTACTACAGGGTACTCTGGACGGGACGAGCAGTACTTC

D gene: TRBD1
clone size: .
J gene: TRBJ1-5
CDR3 length: 15
V gene: TRBV30
CDR3 protein: CAWRGGQSSNQPQHF
CDR3 DNA: TGTGCCTGGAGGGGGGGACAGAGTAGCAATCAGCCCCAGCATTTT

D gene: .
clone size: .
J gene: TRBJ1-1
CDR3 length: 13
V gene: TRBV11-2
CDR3 protein: CASSFTSGTEAFF
CDR3 DNA: TGTGCCAGCAGCTTTACGTCAGGCACTGAAGCTTTCTTT

D gene: TRBD1
clone size: .
J gene: TRBJ2-7
CDR3 length: 14
V gene: TRBV10-3
CDR3 protein: CATQGTGATYEQYF
CDR3 DNA: TGTGCCACCCAAGGGACAGGGGCCACCTACGAGCAGTACTTC

D gene: .
clone size: once
J gene: TRBJ2-2
CDR3 length: 15
V gene: TRBV7-6
CDR3 protein: CASSQSRMGTGELFF
CDR3 DNA: TGTGCCAGCAGCCAATCCCGGATGGGTACCGGGGAGCTGTTTTTT

D gene: .
clone size: .
J gene: TRBJ1-1
CDR3 length: 15
V gene: TRBV4-3
CDR3 protein: CASSQVFRGNTEAFF
CDR3 DNA: TGCGCCAGCAGCCAAGTTTTCAGGGGGAACACTGAAGCTTTCTTT

D gene: .
clone size: .
J gene: TRBJ2-7
CDR3 length: 14
V gene: TRBV10-3
CDR3 protein: CAISESIGGYEQYF
CDR3 DNA: TGTGCCATCAGTGAGTCGATCGGGGGCTACGAGCAGTACTTC

D gene: .
clone size: .
J gene: TRBJ2-3
CDR3 length: 15
V gene: TRBV18
CDR3 protein: CASSPRPTPGDTQYF
CDR3 DNA: TGTGCCAGCTCACCACGGCCAACTCCCGGTGATACGCAGTATTTT

D gene: .
clone size: .
J gene: TRBJ2-7
CDR3 length: 13
V gene: TRBV11-1
CDR3 protein: CASSFAGAYEQYF
CDR3 DNA: TGTGCCAGCAGCTTTGCAGGGGCCTACGAGCAGTACTTC

D gene: .
clone size: .
J gene: TRBJ1-4
CDR3 length: 15
V gene: TRBV6-6
CDR3 protein: CASSGTPGPNEKLFF
CDR3 DNA: TGTGCCAGCAGCGGTACACCGGGGCCTAATGAAAAACTGTTTTTT

D gene: .
clone size: .
J gene: TRBJ2-2
CDR3 length: 16
V gene: TRBV18
CDR3 protein: CASSPRTNENTGELFF
CDR3 DNA: TGTGCCAGCTCACCAAGGACTAACGAGAACACCGGGGAGCTGTTTTTT

D gene: TRBD1
clone size: .
J gene: TRBJ1-4
CDR3 length: 14
V gene: TRBV7-9
CDR3 protein: CASSYDRGNEKLFF
CDR3 DNA: TGTGCCAGCAGCTATGACAGGGGGAACGAAAAACTGTTTTTT

D gene: TRBD2
clone size: .
J gene: TRBJ2-2
CDR3 length: 20
V gene: TRBV13
CDR3 protein: CASSKRLAGGRGLRAGELFF
CDR3 DNA: TGTGCCAGCAGCAAGAGACTAGCGGGGGGGCGTGGCCTGCGCGCCGGGGAGCTGTTTTTT

D gene: .
clone size: few
J gene: TRBJ1-1
CDR3 length: 14
V gene: TRBV2
CDR3 protein: CASLVGGQNTEAFF
CDR3 DNA: TGTGCCAGCTTGGTGGGGGGGCAGAACACTGAAGCTTTCTTT

D gene: .
clone size: .
J gene: TRBJ1-1
CDR3 length: 12
V gene: TRBV15
CDR3 protein: CATKGQNTEAFF
CDR3 DNA: TGTGCCACCAAGGGGCAGAACACTGAAGCTTTCTTT

D gene: .
clone size: .
J gene: TRBJ1-1
CDR3 length: 14
V gene: TRBV5-1
CDR3 protein: CASSLVGANTEAFF
CDR3 DNA: TGCGCCAGCAGCTTGGTGGGGGCAAACACTGAAGCTTTCTTT

D gene: TRBD1
clone size: .
J gene: TRBJ1-2
CDR3 length: 15
V gene: TRBV19
CDR3 protein: CASSISHRGYYGYTF
CDR3 DNA: TGTGCCAGTAGTATCTCCCACAGGGGATACTATGGCTACACCTTC

D gene: TRBD2
clone size: few
J gene: TRBJ2-3
CDR3 length: 14
V gene: TRBV2
CDR3 protein: CASSPLAGGNTQYF
CDR3 DNA: TGTGCCAGCAGTCCCCTAGCGGGGGGAAATACGCAGTATTTT